The clone carrying this TCR beta chain was recorded many times. The antigen is unknown. The sorted Tregs were CD4+CD25+CD127-/low cells. After constant-region reverse-primer amplification, full-length variable regions underwent semi-nested PCR with Nested Universal Primer A. TCRdb passed the 5' RACE reads through MiXCR, listing each CDR3 protein once. The table includes over 40,000 distinct CDR3 sequences, 22% detected once. Whole-study results and caveats: Greatest tumor Treg TCR overlap was with tumor naive CD4+ cells. The larger cohort examined one V-J beta rearrangement, not whole repertoires. Tumor memory CD4+ T cell TCR gene usage clustered with blood and lymph node memory CD4+ cells and lymph node naive CD4+ cells.

Deletions cut 6 bases from V and 0 bases from J, with 8 bases between. The CDR3 is 13 amino acids. Germline V gene sequence: CDR1 MNHNS, CDR2 SASEGT. The TCR sequence derives from a female donor with breast cancer. Sequenced input: Tregs sorted from a lymph node. The chain joins TRBV6-1 to TRBJ2-5; D possibly matches TRBD1 or TRBD2 (5 bases each). The CDR3 is CASRGTDQETQYF. The CDR3 nucleotides are TGTGCCAGCAGGGGGACGGACCAAGAGACCCAGTACTTC.